The 21 T cell receptor beta chains in this list originate from one sample, sequenced in a study of T cells in Graves' hyperthyroidism and ophthalmopathy. Template material for amplifying TCR beta CDR3 regions consisted of RNA transcripts. Initially, a first-round RT-PCR of the TCR CDR3 employed the HTBI primer set. In TCRdb, the multiplex PCR reads were re-called with MiXCR into one record per CDR3 protein. Here the sample spans approximately 560,000 distinct CDR3 sequences, roughly 46% being singletons. Specimen: peripheral blood or thyroid tissue (not recorded which). The receptors derive from a woman aged 18 to 35 with Graves' hyperthyroidism.

This clonotype was seen a few times. The chain couples TRBV4-2 to TRBJ2-7; D call uncertain. Per germline, CDR1 LGHNA and CDR2 YNFKEQ. Trimming pared 2 bases from V and 3 bases from J, leaving 8 bases between. The CDR3 sequence is 13 residues long. The CDR3 is CASSQFQIYEQYF. The CDR3 DNA reads as TGTGCCAGCAGCCAATTTCAAATCTACGAGCAGTACTTC.

The chain couples TRBV24-1 to TRBJ2-2, with 9 bases aligning to TRBD1. The CDR3 contains 15 residues. Germline CDR1 is KGHDR and CDR2 is SFDVKD. V lost 9 bases and J lost 9; bases outside the gene matches: 13. CDR3 sequence: CATPPRTGEIRELFF. In DNA form, the CDR3 reads TGTGCCACCCCTCCTAGGACAGGGGAAATCAGGGAGCTGTTTTTT.

The chain couples TRBV19 to TRBJ2-2; D possibly corresponds to TRBD2 (6 bases). With 3 bases removed from V and 1 base from J, the gap between germline ends came to 9 bases. The germline CDR1 and CDR2 sequences are LNHDA and SQIVND (reference sequence). This CDR3 spans 15 amino acids. The CDR3 DNA sequence: TGTGCCAGTAGTATTCCGGGGGAGAACACCGGGGAGCTGTTTTTT. As protein: CASSIPGENTGELFF.

The V call is TRBV9, the J call TRBJ1-1; a weak D match, TRBD1 (5 bases). CDR1 SGDLS and CDR2 YYNGEE come from the germline V gene. Deletions cut 7 bases from V and 4 bases from J, with 20 bases between. The CDR3 is 15 amino acids. The CDR3 nucleotides read TGTGCCAGCGTCCGGAGCAGGGCCTTGAGCACTGAAGCTTTCTTT. Protein product: CASVRSRALSTEAFF.

The chain is built from TRBV2 and TRBJ1-1, with TRBD1 matching 9 bases. With V trimmed by 8 bases and J by 5 bases, 9 bases remained unmatched. From germline, CDR1 is SNHLY and CDR2 FYNNEI. This CDR3 comprises 14 residues. CDR3 sequence reads: CASGTGRGKTEAFF. The DNA of the CDR3 is TGTGCCAGCGGGACAGGGCGAGGGAAGACTGAAGCTTTCTTT. The full variable domain, its missing parts supplied by reference TRBV2 and TRBJ1-1, is EPEVTQTPSHQVTQMGQEVILRCVPISNHLYFYWYRQILGQKVEFLVSFYNNEISEKSEIFDDQFSVERPDGSNFTLKIRSTKLEDSAMYFCASGTGRGKTEAFFGQGTRLTVV.

This clonotype came up many times. V gene TRBV29-1 combines with J gene TRBJ2-6; D unclear. This CDR3 contains 17 residues. Between the trimmed V and J ends, which lost 5 bases and 0 bases, there was a span of 17 bases. The germline gives CDR1 SQVTM, CDR2 ANQGSEA. This CDR3 is CSVFSADGFSGANVLTF. Here the CDR3 DNA reads TGCAGCGTTTTCAGTGCTGACGGATTCTCTGGGGCCAACGTCCTGACTTTC.

As for this clonotype: Compared with germline, one end of the junction differs, possibly owing to a read error. The V call is TRBV7-9, the J call TRBJ1-3; possible D gene TRBD1, 5 bases. Germline CDR1 SEHNR, CDR2 FQNEAQ (reference sequence). This CDR3 comprises 15 residues. The DNA for the CDR3 is TGTGCCAACAGCGGGGGACGGAACTCTGGAAACACCATATATTTT. Translation gives CANSGGRNSGNTIYF.

This clonotype was seen ten or more times. The rearrangement joins TRBV12-3 or TRBV12-4 to TRBJ1-6; D is uncertain. Trimming removed 7 bases at V and 10 bases at J, with 14 bases between. The length of the CDR3 is 13 residues. CDR3 nucleotides: TGTGCCAGCACCGATATTGAAGGCTCACCCCTCCACTTT. Its translation is CASTDIEGSPLHF.

This sequence joins TRBV20-1 and TRBJ2-5; D tentatively fits TRBD1 or TRBD2 (6 bases each). Per the germline V gene, CDR1 is DFQATT and CDR2 is SNEGSKA (reference sequence). The CDR3 sequence is 14 residues long. Between the trimmed V and J ends, which lost 1 base and 5 bases, there was a span of 14 bases. The CDR3 region has the DNA TGCAGTGCTAGAGGACCGGGGGCATCGGAGACCCAGTACTTC. This encodes CSARGPGASETQYF.

This clonotype was observed many times. This chain uses TRBV7-2 with TRBJ1-2; unclear D gene. Deletions cut 5 bases from V and 0 bases from J, with 13 bases between. Per the germline V gene, CDR1 is SGHTA and CDR2 is FQGNSA. The CDR3 is made up of 15 amino acids. The CDR3 region has the DNA TGTGCCAGCAGCCCCCTGACACTGTCTAACTATGGCTACACCTTC. Its translation: CASSPLTLSNYGYTF.

CDR3 in DNA: TGCAGCGTTGAGTTACAGGGTTCGACTGAAGCTTTCTTT. Its protein product is CSVELQGSTEAFF. This chain links TRBV29-1 with TRBJ1-1; possible D gene TRBD1, 6 bases. The CDR3 is 13 amino acids. CDR1 is SQVTM, CDR2 ANQGSEA, per germline. V lost 3 bases and J lost 5, with 13 bases in between.

V gene TRBV15 combines with J gene TRBJ2-7; TRBD2 aligns across 14 bases. This CDR3 contains 15 residues. Germline trimming cut 5 bases from V and 6 bases from J; bases unmatched to any gene: 6. Germline assignment: CDR1 LNHNV and CDR2 YYDKDF (reference sequence). In nucleotides, the CDR3 is TGTGCCACCAGCGGAAGACTAGCGGGAGGGCCCGAGCAGTACTTC. Its protein product is CATSGRLAGGPEQYF.

This clonotype was seen a handful of times. This sequence joins TRBV20-1 and TRBJ2-7; D is unclear. Germline values: CDR1 DFQATT, CDR2 SNEGSKA (reference sequence). V shed 2 bases and J shed 4 bases, with 6 bases lying between them. This CDR3 has 11 residues. The CDR3 spells CSARRNYEQYF. Here the CDR3 DNA reads TGCAGTGCTAGAAGGAATTACGAGCAGTACTTC.

At least ten counts were recorded for this clonotype. The V and J genes are TRBV10-3 and TRBJ1-1; D is perhaps TRBD1 (6 bases). Germline lookup yields CDR1 ENHRY and CDR2 SYGVKD. V was clipped by 5 bases and J by 1 base, with 8 bases between them. The CDR3 runs to 13 residues. This CDR3 reads CAISLGGNTEAFF. The CDR3 coding sequence is TGTGCCATCAGTCTAGGGGGGAACACTGAAGCTTTCTTT.

The genes are TRBV10-3 and TRBJ2-5, with a weak D call TRBD1 (5 bases). With 6 bases removed from V and 6 bases from J, the gap between germline ends came to 11 bases. The CDR3 is made up of 12 amino acids. CDR1 and CDR2 from the germline V gene are ENHRY and SYGVKD. The CDR3 is CAISLQAKTQYF. The CDR3 region has the DNA TGTGCCATCAGCCTACAGGCGAAGACCCAGTACTTC.

V gene TRBV7-6 combines with J gene TRBJ2-5; the match to TRBD2 covers 9 bases. The CDR3 loop spans 14 amino acids. Unmatched junction bases numbered 9, after V lost 8 bases and J lost 5 bases. Germline-derived CDR1 and CDR2 are SGHVS and FNYEAQ. CDR3 sequence reads: CASSGLASKETQYF. The CDR3 nucleotides are TGTGCCAGCTCGGGACTAGCTTCGAAGGAGACCCAGTACTTC.

With regard to this clonotype: Possible read error: a much larger clone is one base away. V is TRBV7-6 and J is TRBJ2-7, with TRBD2 matching over 7 bases. The CDR3 runs to 14 residues. Per germline, CDR1 SGHVS and CDR2 FNYEAQ. CDR3 nucleotide sequence: TGTGCCAGCAGCGATAGCGGGCCTTCCTACAAGCAGTACTTC. Encoded protein: CASSDSGPSYKQYF.

The chain joins TRBV11-3 to TRBJ1-1; TRBD1 might be the D (5 bases). The germline V gene encodes CDR1 SGHNT and CDR2 YENEEA. This CDR3 region has 11 residues. Trimming cost V 1 base and J 11 bases, with 8 bases left between them. The CDR3 DNA sequence: TGTGCCAGCAGCTTAGTAGGGACGGCTTTCTTT. This encodes CASSLVGTAFF.

This clonotype was observed a few times. At one end, the junction sequence differs from germline, possibly due to a read error. This sequence joins TRBV7-9 and TRBJ2-7; 11 bases fit TRBD1. Germline assignment: CDR1 SEHNR and CDR2 FQNEAQ (reference sequence). The CDR3 sequence is 15 residues long. The CDR3 DNA is TGCGCCAGCAGCCCCCAGGGGACAGGGGGGTACGAGCAGTACTTC. This encodes CASSPQGTGGYEQYF.

This chain joins TRBV20-1 and TRBJ2-5, with 9 bases that match TRBD2. Germline CDR1 DFQATT, CDR2 SNEGSKA (reference sequence). The CDR3 length is 14 residues. J gave up 2 bases and V 3 bases, and 4 bases lay outside the gene matches. The DNA of the CDR3 is TGCAGTGCTAGGGGGACTAGCAGACAAGAGACCCAGTACTTC. It specifies CSARGTSRQETQYF.

This clonotype occurred many times. The chain employs TRBV10-3 and TRBJ1-1; no definite D call. CDR1 and CDR2 (germline): ENHRY, SYGVKD. The CDR3 covers 14 residues. V was pared by 3 bases and J by 0 bases, with 8 bases between. This CDR3 is CAISDRVLNTEAFF. In nucleotides, the CDR3 is TGTGCCATCAGTGATCGGGTATTGAACACTGAAGCTTTCTTT.